The 30 T cell receptor beta chains presented below share a single source sample, sequenced in a study of blood T cell repertoires in COVID-19. TCRdb keeps only in-frame clones here, not all; method: immunoSEQ multiplex PCR. The sample has 190,000 or so clones; approximately 82% are singletons. Sequencing was carried out using peripheral blood. These receptor sequences come from a human donor with acute or convalescent COVID-19. The donor label of this sample is uncertain.

The V call is TRBV2, the J call TRBJ1-1, with D perhaps matching TRBD1 (6 bases). CDR1 is SNHLY and CDR2 is FYNNEI in the germline V gene. This CDR3 spans 15 amino acids. Trimming shortened V by 7 bases and J by 5 bases, and 20 bases separated the two germline ends. Here the CDR3 DNA reads TGTGCCAGCACTCCGGGACCAGGGGCGTATACTGAAGCTTTCTTT. Translating gives CASTPGPGAYTEAFF.

V gene TRBV6-6 combines with J gene TRBJ2-7; 12 bases are a match to TRBD2. Germline CDR1 MNHNY, CDR2 SVGAGI (reference sequence). The V gene end was trimmed by 6 bases and the J gene end by 10 bases; junction bases not matched to a gene: 7. This CDR3 is 13 amino acids long. CDR3 sequence reads: CASRLGLAGSQYF. The CDR3 region has the DNA TGTGCCAGCAGACTGGGACTAGCGGGCAGCCAGTACTTC.

The chain carries TRBV19 and TRBJ2-7; 12 nucleotides line up with TRBD2. Germline assignment: CDR1 LNHDA and CDR2 SQIVND (reference sequence). The CDR3 runs to 13 residues. J lost 4 bases, V lost 9 bases, and 4 bases had no gene match. DNA of the CDR3: TGTGCCAGCTCGACTAGCGGGAGTTACGAGCAGTACTTC. This translates into CASSTSGSYEQYF.

The rearrangement uses TRBV27 and TRBJ1-6; D gene unclear. The V and J ends lost 0 bases and 14 bases respectively, with 11 bases between them. The germline V gene encodes CDR1 MNHEY and CDR2 SMNVEV (reference sequence). This CDR3 is 13 amino acids long. For the CDR3, the DNA is TGTGCCAGCAGTTTATCGAGCCGATCGACCCTCCACTTT. Translation gives CASSLSSRSTLHF.

The chain's CDR3 is CASSLSDRVNEQFF. CDR3 bases: TGTGCCAGCAGTTTATCGGACAGGGTCAATGAGCAGTTCTTC. The chain joins TRBV27 to TRBJ2-1; TRBD1 agrees at 8 bases. This CDR3 comprises 14 residues. The germline V gene encodes CDR1 MNHEY and CDR2 SMNVEV (reference sequence). The ends lost 0 bases at V and 6 bases at J; junction bases unmatched: 1.

V gene TRBV28 combines with J gene TRBJ1-1; D is unclear. The germline V and J ends were trimmed by 2 bases and 2 bases, with 9 bases remaining between them. This CDR3 contains 14 residues. Germline V gene data show CDR1 as MDHEN and CDR2 as SYDVKM. Written as DNA, the CDR3 is TGTGCCAGCAGTTTACGGAGGTCCAACACTGAAGCTTTCTTT. Encoded protein: CASSLRRSNTEAFF.

The rearrangement links TRBV28 to TRBJ1-5; D may be TRBD1 (6 bases). Germline V gene sequence: CDR1 MDHEN, CDR2 SYDVKM. The CDR3 length is 15 residues. Trimming removed 6 bases at V and 0 bases at J, with 12 bases between. Here the CDR3 DNA reads TGTGCCAGCAGGTGGGACACTTATAGCAATCAGCCCCAGCATTTT. It encodes CASRWDTYSNQPQHF.

The chain carries TRBV5-4 and TRBJ1-1; 11 bases match TRBD1. There are 16 residues in the CDR3. In germline, CDR1 is SGHNT, CDR2 YYREEE (reference sequence). V gave up 3 bases and J gave up 0 bases; unmatched junction bases: 4. The CDR3 region has the DNA TGTGCCAGCAGCTCCGGACAGGGGGCCTTGAACACTGAAGCTTTCTTT. Residues: CASSSGQGALNTEAFF. The full variable domain, with the rest looked up from reference TRBV5-4 and TRBJ1-1, is ETGVTQSPTHLIKTRGQQVTLRCSSQSGHNTVSWYQQALGQGPQFIFQYYREEENGRGNFPPRFSGLQFPNYSSELNVNALELDDSALYLCASSSGQGALNTEAFFGQGTRLTVV.

V and J are TRBV7-9 and TRBJ2-6, with D possibly being TRBD1 (6 bases). From germline, CDR1 is SEHNR and CDR2 FQNEAQ (reference sequence). Trimming shortened V by 4 bases and J by 2 bases, and 6 bases separated the two germline ends. The CDR3 has 14 amino acids. CDR3 protein: CASSSGAGANVLTF. CDR3 in DNA: TGTGCCAGCAGCTCAGGGGCTGGGGCCAACGTCCTGACTTTC. The full variable domain, in which reference TRBV7-9 and TRBJ2-6 provide the parts outside the CDR3, is DTGVSQNPRHKITKRGQNVTFRCDPISEHNRLYWYRQTLGQGPEFLTYFQNEAQLEKSRLLSDRFSAERPKGSFSTLEIQRTEQGDSAMYLCASSSGAGANVLTFGAGSRLTVL.

The gene calls are TRBV19 and TRBJ2-1; possibly TRBD2 for D (6 bases). Germline CDR1 LNHDA, CDR2 SQIVND (reference sequence). The CDR3 runs to 16 residues. Deletions cut 3 bases from V and 0 bases from J, with 12 bases between. For the CDR3, the DNA is TGTGCCAGTAGTATGAGTAGCGGCAGCTCCTACAATGAGCAGTTCTTC. It translates to CASSMSSGSSYNEQFF.

This clone was detected only once. The chain combines TRBV29-1 with TRBJ1-4, with D possibly TRBD1 on 6 matching bases. Germline assignment: CDR1 SQVTM and CDR2 ANQGSEA. Trimming removed 7 bases at V and 5 bases at J, with 17 bases between. This CDR3 has 14 residues. CDR3 sequence: CSGGGGRGNEKLFF. DNA of the CDR3: TGCAGCGGGGGAGGAGGCAGGGGAAATGAAAAACTGTTTTTT.

The chain couples TRBV6-1 to TRBJ1-5; 9 bases are shared with TRBD1. The V gene end was trimmed by 6 bases and the J gene end by 2 bases; junction bases not matched to a gene: 2. Per the germline V gene, CDR1 is MNHNS and CDR2 is SASEGT. The CDR3 is 14 residues long. The CDR3 protein is CASSRTGGNQPQHF. In nucleotides, the CDR3 is TGTGCCAGCAGCAGGACAGGGGGCAATCAGCCCCAGCATTTT.

This clone was seen more than once but under ten times. The sample carries other DNA sequences with the same CDR3. This chain connects TRBV7-2 to TRBJ1-1; the D is unclear. Trimming took off 1 base at V and 1 base at J, with 4 bases between the two ends. The CDR3 consists of 13 residues. The V gene's germline CDR1 is SGHTA and CDR2 FQGNSA. The CDR3 DNA follows: TGTGCCAGCAGCTTAGGACAGAACACTGAAGCTTTCTTT. It is translated as CASSLGQNTEAFF. The variable domain in full, completed from reference TRBV7-2 and TRBJ1-1, reads GAGVSQSPSNKVTEKGKDVELRCDPISGHTALYWYRQSLGQGLEFLIYFQGNSAPDKSGLPSDRFSAERTGGSVSTLTIQRTQQEDSAVYLCASSLGQNTEAFFGQGTRLTVV.

Note on this clone: Other DNA sequences of this sample code for an identical CDR3. The chain is built from TRBV6-5 and TRBJ2-1; possible D gene TRBD1, 6 bases. The V end was cut by 6 bases, the J end by 4 bases, with 16 bases between. The CDR3 contains 15 residues. Looked up from germline, CDR1 is MNHEY and CDR2 is SVGAGI. The CDR3 nucleotides read TGTGCCAGCAGCCGAACGGGACACTCTTACAATGAGCAGTTCTTC. Protein product: CASSRTGHSYNEQFF.

The V and J genes are TRBV5-1 and TRBJ2-1; 8 nucleotides align to TRBD1. The germline V gene encodes CDR1 SGHRS and CDR2 YFSETQ. The CDR3 is 14 amino acids. With 4 bases clipped from V and 5 bases from J, the junction kept 5 bases outside the gene matches. The DNA of the CDR3 is TGCGCCAGCAGCACAGGGGGGTCTAACAATGAGCAGTTCTTC. Its protein is CASSTGGSNNEQFF. Using reference TRBV5-1 and TRBJ2-1 for the parts outside the CDR3, the full variable domain is KAGVTQTPRYLIKTRGQQVTLSCSPISGHRSVSWYQQTPGQGLQFLFEYFSETQRNKGNFPGRFSGRQFSNSRSEMNVSTLELGDSALYLCASSTGGSNNEQFFGPGTRLTVL.

The chain has TRBV27 and TRBJ1-2, with 8 nucleotides matching TRBD1. Germline V CDR1 and CDR2: MNHEY, SMNVEV (reference sequence). The ends lost 4 bases at V and 0 bases at J; junction bases unmatched: 4. The CDR3 sequence is 15 residues long. Here the CDR3 DNA reads TGTGCCAGCAGTTACAGGGGGTTTGCTAACTATGGCTACACCTTC. Its protein product is CASSYRGFANYGYTF.

This clone has just a few counts. CDR3 in DNA: TGTGCCGGGCAATCCCGGGACAGGGGGCGTAATTCACCCCTCCACTTT. Translating it yields CAGQSRDRGRNSPLHF. V usage is TRBV6-6 and J usage is TRBJ1-6, with 12 bases matching TRBD1. Germline CDR1 reads MNHNY; CDR2 reads SVGAGI (reference sequence). V dropped 11 bases and J dropped 6; count of bases not matched to a gene: 11. CDR3 length: 16 residues.

The gene calls are TRBV27 and TRBJ1-1, with 9 bases aligning to TRBD1. The CDR3 is 16 residues long. The V gene end was trimmed by 5 bases and the J gene end by 5 bases; junction bases not matched to a gene: 12. The germline CDR1 and CDR2 sequences are MNHEY and SMNVEV (reference sequence). CDR3 in amino acids: CASSRYPGQGQTEAFF. The CDR3 DNA reads TGTGCCAGCAGTCGGTACCCGGGACAGGGTCAGACTGAAGCTTTCTTT.

The chain employs TRBV4-1 and TRBJ2-2; 9 nucleotides line up with TRBD1. CDR1 is MGHRA and CDR2 is YSYEKL in the germline V gene. V trimming: 0 bases; J trimming: 7 bases; junction bases outside the gene matches: 3. This CDR3 is built from 15 residues. This CDR3 reads CASSQDRTGVGELFF. The CDR3 DNA reads as TGCGCCAGCAGCCAAGACAGGACAGGGGTCGGGGAGCTGTTTTTT.

This chain connects TRBV7-2 to TRBJ2-1; 8 bases are a match to TRBD2. The CDR3 has 16 amino acids. V shed 2 bases and J 4 bases; nucleotides not matched to a gene: 7. Germline V gives CDR1 SGHTA, CDR2 FQGNSA. The CDR3 is CASSLRASGLYNEQFF. CDR3 bases: TGTGCCAGCAGCTTAAGGGCTAGCGGGTTGTACAATGAGCAGTTCTTC.

V and J are TRBV3-1 (or the pseudogene TRBV3-2) and TRBJ2-1, with D maybe TRBD2 (5 bases). V lost 1 base and J 15 bases, leaving 10 bases between the germline ends. Germline loops: CDR1 LGHDT, CDR2 YNNKEL (reference sequence). CDR3 length: 11 amino acids. The chain's CDR3 is CASSQGTSLFF. The DNA for the CDR3 is TGTGCCAGCAGCCAAGGGACTTCCTTGTTCTTC.

The chain has TRBV7-8 and TRBJ1-1; the D gene is possibly TRBD1 (6 bases). Trimming shortened V by 5 bases and J by 1 base, and 11 bases separated the two germline ends. The CDR3 extends over 14 amino acids. In germline, CDR1 is SGHVS, CDR2 FQNEAQ. The chain's CDR3 is CASSPRTANTEAFF. The DNA of the CDR3 is TGTGCCAGCAGCCCCAGGACAGCGAACACTGAAGCTTTCTTT.

The genes are TRBV27 and TRBJ1-6; D remains unclear. Trimming cost V 5 bases and J 4 bases, with 18 bases left between them. From germline, CDR1 is MNHEY and CDR2 SMNVEV (reference sequence). The CDR3 totals 17 residues. CDR3 residues: CASSHEAVLPYNSPLHF. As DNA, the CDR3 is TGTGCCAGCAGTCACGAGGCAGTTTTACCTTATAATTCACCCCTCCACTTT.

The gene calls are TRBV20-1 and TRBJ1-2; D not resolved. In germline, CDR1 is DFQATT, CDR2 SNEGSKA (reference sequence). The V end lost 4 bases, the J end lost 1 base, and 4 bases lay between the germline ends. The CDR3 covers 11 residues. CDR3 sequence: CSANSNYGYTF. The CDR3 coding sequence is TGCAGTGCTAACAGTAACTATGGCTACACCTTC.

The chain joins TRBV28 to TRBJ1-1, with TRBD1 as a possible D gene (5 bases). Germline CDR1 MDHEN, CDR2 SYDVKM. Trimming left V 6 bases short and J 10 bases short, with 18 bases between. CDR3 length: 13 residues. The CDR3 region has the DNA TGTGCCAGCAGCCTTACGGGGGGACGGGGAGCTTTCTTT. Protein product: CASSLTGGRGAFF.

For the CDR3, the DNA is TGTGCCAGCAGTTTCTTAGGTCGGGGAGGAACTGAAGCTTTCTTT. Amino acids: CASSFLGRGGTEAFF. The V call is TRBV6-5, the J call TRBJ1-1; no firm D call. CDR1 and CDR2 from the germline V gene are MNHEY and SVGAGI. This CDR3 region has 15 residues. Deletions cut 4 bases from V and 5 bases from J, with 17 bases between.

This rearrangement joins TRBV6-5 to TRBJ1-2, with D possibly being TRBD1 (6 bases). The germline V and J ends were trimmed by 2 bases and 5 bases, with 18 bases remaining between them. The CDR3 runs to 16 residues. Germline-derived CDR1 and CDR2 are MNHEY and SVGAGI. CDR3 in amino acids: CASSYDPRTVEYGYTF. DNA for the CDR3: TGTGCCAGCAGTTACGACCCCAGGACAGTTGAGTATGGCTACACCTTC.

This chain uses TRBV12-3 or TRBV12-4 with TRBJ2-2; possibly TRBD1 for D (6 bases). Deletions cut 6 bases from V and 5 bases from J, with 7 bases between. The CDR3 consists of 12 residues. The CDR3 loop is CASRRGTGELFF. The DNA for the CDR3 is TGTGCCAGCAGGAGGGGGACCGGGGAGCTGTTTTTT.

The chain combines TRBV27 with TRBJ2-7, with 9 bases aligning to TRBD2. CDR1 MNHEY and CDR2 SMNVEV come from the germline V gene (reference sequence). With V trimmed by 5 bases and J by 4 bases, 6 bases remained unmatched. This CDR3 comprises 14 residues. CDR3 sequence: CASSPRTSEYEQYF. The DNA for the CDR3 is TGTGCCAGCAGTCCCCGGACTAGCGAGTACGAGCAGTACTTC.

The V gene is TRBV4-2, the J gene TRBJ2-3; D is possibly TRBD2 (5 bases). Germline CDR1 is LGHNA and CDR2 is YNFKEQ. This CDR3 region has 15 residues. Deletions cut 0 bases from V and 10 bases from J, with 17 bases between. The CDR3 sequence is CASSQDRASTRAQYF. The CDR3 coding sequence is TGTGCCAGCAGCCAAGATCGGGCTTCCACGAGGGCGCAGTATTTT.